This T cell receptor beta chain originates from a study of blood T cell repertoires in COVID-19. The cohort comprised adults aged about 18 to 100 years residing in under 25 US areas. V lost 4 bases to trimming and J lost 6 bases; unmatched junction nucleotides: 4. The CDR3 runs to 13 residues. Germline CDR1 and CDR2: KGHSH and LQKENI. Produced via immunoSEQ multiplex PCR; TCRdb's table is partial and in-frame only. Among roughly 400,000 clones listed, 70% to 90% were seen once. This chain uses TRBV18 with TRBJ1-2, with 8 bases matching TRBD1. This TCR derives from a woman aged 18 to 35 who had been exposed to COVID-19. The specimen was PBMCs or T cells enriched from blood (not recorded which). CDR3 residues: CASSRQGPNGYTF. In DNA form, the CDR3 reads TGTGCCAGCTCACGACAGGGGCCAAATGGCTACACCTTC.